Included here is one TCR beta chain sequence, with context. What it binds is unknown. The germline V gene has CDR1 MDHEN and CDR2 SYDVKM. V was cut by 4 bases and J by 3 bases, with 9 bases left in between. The CDR3 runs 13 residues. Under the ViraFEST assay, PBMC were stimulated with viral peptide pools so that antigen-specific CD4+ T cells expanded. Sequencing was performed afterwards. Isolating CD4+ T cells followed approximately 9 days of culture. Two doses of either BNT162b2 or mRNA-1273 were given to each participant. No vaccinee had earlier SARS-CoV-2 infection, and nucleocapsid antibodies were negative. Cultures of around 2.2 million PBMC per well contained about 10 IU/ml IL-2 plus 10 ug/ml peptides. The entry originates in a study of vaccination effects on CD4 cells after COVID-19. For the study at large: Samples that were drawn after vaccination came a median of 72 days after the second dose.

Sequenced by immunoSEQ multiplex PCR; TCRdb stores in-frame clones only, minus some. The sample carries 50,000 to 65,000 clones, more than 70% recorded once. The clonotype originates from a human donor who received a COVID-19 vaccine. The sequences come from CD4+ T cells from PBMCs cultured with HCoV-229E spike peptides, collected after COVID-19 vaccination. V gene TRBV28 combines with J gene TRBJ1-2, with D possibly matching TRBD1 (5 bases). The CDR3 is CASSSGRYYGYTF. CDR3 bases: TGTGCCAGCAGTTCGGGACGGTACTATGGCTACACCTTC.